One and the same sample provided the 8 T cell receptor beta chains below, sequenced in a study of CDR3 diversity in severe acne. TCRdb reprocessed the PCR reads with MiXCR, giving one entry per CDR3 protein. The sample yields about 98,000 distinct CDR3 sequences, around 56% seen once. Sequenced: blood. These receptors were taken from a male donor with acne.

This chain connects TRBV20-1 to TRBJ1-3; D is perhaps TRBD1 (6 bases). V was cut by 5 bases and J by 0 bases, with 11 bases left in between. The CDR3 extends over 14 amino acids. Germline values: CDR1 DFQATT, CDR2 SNEGSKA (reference sequence). This CDR3 reads CSAEQTGSGNTIYF. CDR3 DNA: TGCAGTGCTGAGCAGACAGGCTCTGGAAACACCATATATTTT.

The rearrangement links TRBV28 to TRBJ2-3; D may correspond to TRBD1 or TRBD2 (5 bases each). With 6 bases removed from V and 0 bases from J, the gap between germline ends came to 16 bases. This CDR3 is built from 16 residues. The germline V gene encodes CDR1 MDHEN and CDR2 SYDVKM. For the CDR3, the DNA is TGTGCCAGCAGCCCTCCCGGGACCACTAGCACAGATACGCAGTATTTT. Amino acid sequence: CASSPPGTTSTDTQYF.

The rearrangement uses TRBV9 and TRBJ1-1; weak D call: TRBD1 (6 bases). Looked up from germline, CDR1 is SGDLS and CDR2 is YYNGEE. The germline V and J ends were trimmed by 4 bases and 7 bases, with 14 bases remaining between them. The length of the CDR3 is 13 residues. The CDR3 DNA sequence: TGTGCCAGCAGCATCACAGGGAACGGTGAAGCTTTCTTT. Protein sequence: CASSITGNGEAFF.

In this sample, this clonotype turned up many times. The J gene is TRBJ2-7, the V gene TRBV10-2, with D possibly being TRBD1 (5 bases). Germline V CDR1 and CDR2: WSHSY, SAAADI. The CDR3 is 13 amino acids. Trimming cost V 8 bases and J 2 bases, with 13 bases left between them. As DNA, the CDR3 is TGCGCCAGCTGTCCAGGGAAACCCTACGAGCAGTACTTC. Residues: CASCPGKPYEQYF.

This rearrangement joins TRBV20-1 to TRBJ2-5; D is perhaps TRBD2 (5 bases). The CDR3 covers 12 residues. V lost 5 bases and J 4 bases, leaving 11 bases between the germline ends. Germline CDR1 and CDR2: DFQATT and SNEGSKA (reference sequence). This chain's CDR3 is CSAGGQRETQYF. In DNA, the CDR3 is TGCAGTGCTGGCGGGCAGCGAGAGACCCAGTACTTC.

This clonotype was recorded many times. The chain joins TRBV10-3 to TRBJ2-3; no firm D call. V lost 3 bases, J lost 4 bases, and 14 bases lay in between. From germline, CDR1 is ENHRY and CDR2 SYGVKD. The CDR3 loop spans 15 amino acids. The CDR3 is CAISEAVDVPDTQYF. In nucleotides, the CDR3 is TGTGCCATCAGTGAAGCCGTAGATGTTCCAGATACGCAGTATTTT.

V usage is TRBV20-1 and J usage is TRBJ2-7, with TRBD2 matching over 11 bases. The CDR3 sequence is 15 residues long. Germline V gene data show CDR1 as DFQATT and CDR2 as SNEGSKA (reference sequence). The V and J ends lost 0 bases and 6 bases, in that order; junction bases with no gene match: 7. CDR3 residues: CSAREARLAGGEQYF. CDR3 DNA sequence: TGCAGTGCTAGAGAAGCTAGGCTAGCGGGAGGCGAGCAGTACTTC.

This clonotype was detected ten times or more. The V call is TRBV7-8, the J call TRBJ2-7; TRBD2 matches 11 bases. Looked up from germline, CDR1 is SGHVS and CDR2 is FQNEAQ. CDR3 length: 15 amino acids. The V and J ends lost 5 bases and 3 bases, in that order; junction bases with no gene match: 6. The CDR3 DNA is TGTGCCAGCAGCCCTAGACTAGCGGGACTCTACGAGCAGTACTTC. Its translation is CASSPRLAGLYEQYF. The full variable domain, its missing parts supplied by reference TRBV7-8 and TRBJ2-7, is GAGVSQSPRYKVAKRGQDVALRCDPISGHVSLFWYQQALGQGPEFLTYFQNEAQLDKSGLPSDRFFAERPEGSVSTLKIQRTQQEDSAVYLCASSPRLAGLYEQYFGPGTRLTVT.